One sample yielded the 17 T cell receptor beta chains listed below, sequenced in a study of T-cell reconstitution after alpha-beta-depleted transplantation in children. This sample's TCRbeta library carried unique molecular identifier barcodes. From the PCR reads, TCRdb called clonotypes with MiXCR, one entry per CDR3 protein. The sample includes around 140,000 distinct CDR3 sequences, around 10% of them seen just once. Sequenced here: PBMCs, mostly from graft donor cells, sampled 180 days after TCRalphabeta/CD19-depleted stem cell transplant. All receptors come from a female patient between 2 and 10 years old who had a stem cell transplant for congenital amegakaryocytic thrombocytopenia, so the T cells may come from the graft donor.

The rearrangement links TRBV12-3 or TRBV12-4 to TRBJ2-2; 7 nucleotides align to TRBD1. The CDR3 contains 15 residues. J was trimmed by 0 bases and V by 7 bases; bases with no gene match: 5. Here the CDR3 reads CASTWDSTNTGELFF. Written as DNA, the CDR3 is TGTGCCAGCACCTGGGACAGTACGAACACCGGGGAGCTGTTTTTT.

This clonotype showed up many times. V gene TRBV11-2 combines with J gene TRBJ2-1, with D maybe TRBD2 (6 bases). Per germline, CDR1 SGHAT and CDR2 FQNNGV. The length of the CDR3 is 14 residues. V dropped 5 bases and J dropped 10 bases, with 18 bases sitting between them. The CDR3 coding sequence is TGTGCCAGCAGCGCTCCGCGGGGACGTGTCGAGCAGTTCTTC. It is translated as CASSAPRGRVEQFF.

This clonotype showed up many times. The J gene is TRBJ1-4, the V gene TRBV28; D is uncertain. V was cut by 8 bases and J by 7 bases, with 14 bases left in between. The CDR3 is 13 residues long. CDR1 is MDHEN, CDR2 SYDVKM, per germline. This CDR3 is CASRRSAIEKLFF. CDR3 DNA sequence: TGTGCCAGCCGAAGGTCGGCCATTGAAAAACTGTTTTTT.

This clonotype was detected a few times. The chain links TRBV20-1 to TRBJ2-5; TRBD2 aligns across 12 bases. This CDR3 spans 16 amino acids. V lost 0 bases and J lost 7; bases outside the gene matches: 9. The germline gives CDR1 DFQATT, CDR2 SNEGSKA (reference sequence). The CDR3 DNA reads as TGCAGTGCTAGAGAAACTAGCGGGGGGATTATCGGGACCCAGTACTTC. Translating it yields CSARETSGGIIGTQYF.

The gene calls are TRBV19 and TRBJ1-4; tentative D call: TRBD1 (6 bases). This CDR3 region has 14 residues. Trimming pared 6 bases from V and 3 bases from J, leaving 11 bases between. Germline CDR1 reads LNHDA; CDR2 reads SQIVND (reference sequence). CDR3 sequence: CASSRQASNEKLFF. CDR3 DNA sequence: TGTGCCAGTAGCCGACAGGCCTCTAATGAAAAACTGTTTTTT. The full variable domain, in which reference TRBV19 and TRBJ1-4 provide the parts outside the CDR3, is DGGITQSPKYLFRKEGQNVTLSCEQNLNHDAMYWYRQDPGQGLRLIYYSQIVNDFQKGDIAEGYSVSREKKESFPLTVTSAQKNPTAFYLCASSRQASNEKLFFGSGTQLSVL.

This clonotype came up many times. This chain connects TRBV6-4 to TRBJ1-1; tentative D call: TRBD1 (5 bases). V was cut by 8 bases and J by 0 bases, with 13 bases left in between. The CDR3 length is 14 residues. Germline V lookup: CDR1 MRHNA, CDR2 SNTAGT. The CDR3 is CASRRSRVNTEAFF. CDR3 DNA: TGTGCCAGCCGGAGGTCCAGGGTGAACACTGAAGCTTTCTTT.

This chain links TRBV7-2 with TRBJ2-7; D remains ambiguous. Germline assignment: CDR1 SGHTA and CDR2 FQGNSA. The ends were cut back, 1 base at V and 3 bases at J, with 10 bases in the middle. The CDR3 spans 14 residues. Written as DNA, the CDR3 is TGTGCCAGCAGCTTAGGGCTCAGGCACTACGAGCAGTACTTC. Encoded protein: CASSLGLRHYEQYF.

The table lists this clonotype with many counts. The V gene is TRBV27, the J gene TRBJ2-1; a possible D gene is TRBD2 (5 bases). Trimming stripped 3 bases from V and 6 bases from J, with 15 bases between. The germline CDR1 and CDR2 sequences are MNHEY and SMNVEV (reference sequence). The CDR3 runs 15 residues. CDR3 sequence: CASSFLALLGNEQFF. The CDR3 nucleotides read TGTGCCAGCAGTTTCCTAGCTTTACTAGGCAATGAGCAGTTCTTC.

This clonotype appeared many times. J is TRBJ2-1 and V is TRBV10-3, with a possible D match to TRBD1 (6 bases). This CDR3 spans 14 amino acids. From germline, CDR1 is ENHRY and CDR2 SYGVKD. V dropped 2 bases and J dropped 6 bases, with 11 bases sitting between them. The CDR3 region is CAISEHREGNEQFF. CDR3 coding DNA: TGTGCCATCAGTGAGCACAGGGAAGGCAATGAGCAGTTCTTC.

This clonotype was picked up many times. V usage is TRBV2 and J usage is TRBJ2-2, with TRBD2 matching over 11 bases. CDR3 length: 15 residues. The germline gives CDR1 SNHLY, CDR2 FYNNEI. V lost 4 bases to trimming and J lost 5 bases; unmatched junction nucleotides: 3. CDR3 nucleotide sequence: TGTGCCAGCAGTGTACTAGCGGGGGCTACCGGGGAGCTGTTTTTT. Encoded protein: CASSVLAGATGELFF.

The V call is TRBV6-5, the J call TRBJ1-2, with D perhaps matching TRBD1 (5 bases). The germline V gene encodes CDR1 MNHEY and CDR2 SVGAGI. V lost 0 bases and J 4 bases, leaving 9 bases between the germline ends. This CDR3 has 14 amino acids. DNA for the CDR3: TGTGCCAGCAGTTACTCCCCCGGGACCTATGGCTACACCTTC. Protein product: CASSYSPGTYGYTF.

This clonotype has a count of ten or more. The V call is TRBV10-3, the J call TRBJ2-7; no clear D gene. Germline values: CDR1 ENHRY, CDR2 SYGVKD. V was cut by 2 bases and J by 0 bases, with 8 bases left in between. There are 14 residues in the CDR3. The CDR3 sequence is CAISERRNSYEQYF. The CDR3 coding sequence is TGTGCCATCAGTGAGCGGCGGAACTCCTACGAGCAGTACTTC.

The table lists this clonotype with many counts. This chain uses TRBV5-6 with TRBJ1-1; no definite D call. Looked up from germline, CDR1 is SGHDT and CDR2 is YYEEEE. V lost 0 bases and J 0 bases, leaving 9 bases between the germline ends. The CDR3 contains 15 residues. CDR3 amino acids: CASSLAPVMNTEAFF. CDR3 nucleotides: TGTGCCAGCAGCTTGGCCCCGGTCATGAACACTGAAGCTTTCTTT.

In this sample, this clonotype turned up many times. The rearrangement uses TRBV20-1 and TRBJ2-1; TRBD2 aligns across 15 bases. With V trimmed by 6 bases and J by 10 bases, 10 bases remained unmatched. CDR3 length: 15 amino acids. The germline V gene has CDR1 DFQATT and CDR2 SNEGSKA (reference sequence). The CDR3 sequence is CSATRTSGRAGEQFF. The CDR3 DNA sequence: TGCAGTGCAACCCGGACTAGCGGGAGGGCCGGGGAGCAGTTCTTC.

This clonotype has ten or more counts. The J gene is TRBJ1-6, the V gene TRBV19, with TRBD1 identical over 7 bases. This CDR3 has 12 amino acids. V gave up 3 bases and J gave up 10 bases; unmatched junction bases: 0. The germline V gene encodes CDR1 LNHDA and CDR2 SQIVND (reference sequence). The CDR3, as DNA: TGTGCCAGTAGTATGGGACAGTCACCCCTCCACTTT. This gives the protein CASSMGQSPLHF.

In this sample, this clonotype turned up many times. This chain connects TRBV5-1 to TRBJ2-3; D might be TRBD2 (6 bases). The V end was cut by 4 bases, the J end by 1 base, with 22 bases between. Germline V gives CDR1 SGHRS, CDR2 YFSETQ. The CDR3 runs to 18 residues. CDR3 sequence reads: CASSLRYSSGGGTDTQYF. The CDR3 DNA reads TGCGCCAGCAGCCTACGTTATTCGAGCGGCGGGGGCACAGATACGCAGTATTTT.

This clonotype has ten or more counts. The V and J genes are TRBV20-1 and TRBJ2-1; D gene unclear. Germline values: CDR1 DFQATT, CDR2 SNEGSKA (reference sequence). V was trimmed by 5 bases and J by 10 bases, leaving 15 bases between them. This CDR3 spans 12 amino acids. The CDR3 region is CSARPPAREQFF. The CDR3 DNA reads TGCAGTGCTCGTCCCCCGGCCCGGGAGCAGTTCTTC.